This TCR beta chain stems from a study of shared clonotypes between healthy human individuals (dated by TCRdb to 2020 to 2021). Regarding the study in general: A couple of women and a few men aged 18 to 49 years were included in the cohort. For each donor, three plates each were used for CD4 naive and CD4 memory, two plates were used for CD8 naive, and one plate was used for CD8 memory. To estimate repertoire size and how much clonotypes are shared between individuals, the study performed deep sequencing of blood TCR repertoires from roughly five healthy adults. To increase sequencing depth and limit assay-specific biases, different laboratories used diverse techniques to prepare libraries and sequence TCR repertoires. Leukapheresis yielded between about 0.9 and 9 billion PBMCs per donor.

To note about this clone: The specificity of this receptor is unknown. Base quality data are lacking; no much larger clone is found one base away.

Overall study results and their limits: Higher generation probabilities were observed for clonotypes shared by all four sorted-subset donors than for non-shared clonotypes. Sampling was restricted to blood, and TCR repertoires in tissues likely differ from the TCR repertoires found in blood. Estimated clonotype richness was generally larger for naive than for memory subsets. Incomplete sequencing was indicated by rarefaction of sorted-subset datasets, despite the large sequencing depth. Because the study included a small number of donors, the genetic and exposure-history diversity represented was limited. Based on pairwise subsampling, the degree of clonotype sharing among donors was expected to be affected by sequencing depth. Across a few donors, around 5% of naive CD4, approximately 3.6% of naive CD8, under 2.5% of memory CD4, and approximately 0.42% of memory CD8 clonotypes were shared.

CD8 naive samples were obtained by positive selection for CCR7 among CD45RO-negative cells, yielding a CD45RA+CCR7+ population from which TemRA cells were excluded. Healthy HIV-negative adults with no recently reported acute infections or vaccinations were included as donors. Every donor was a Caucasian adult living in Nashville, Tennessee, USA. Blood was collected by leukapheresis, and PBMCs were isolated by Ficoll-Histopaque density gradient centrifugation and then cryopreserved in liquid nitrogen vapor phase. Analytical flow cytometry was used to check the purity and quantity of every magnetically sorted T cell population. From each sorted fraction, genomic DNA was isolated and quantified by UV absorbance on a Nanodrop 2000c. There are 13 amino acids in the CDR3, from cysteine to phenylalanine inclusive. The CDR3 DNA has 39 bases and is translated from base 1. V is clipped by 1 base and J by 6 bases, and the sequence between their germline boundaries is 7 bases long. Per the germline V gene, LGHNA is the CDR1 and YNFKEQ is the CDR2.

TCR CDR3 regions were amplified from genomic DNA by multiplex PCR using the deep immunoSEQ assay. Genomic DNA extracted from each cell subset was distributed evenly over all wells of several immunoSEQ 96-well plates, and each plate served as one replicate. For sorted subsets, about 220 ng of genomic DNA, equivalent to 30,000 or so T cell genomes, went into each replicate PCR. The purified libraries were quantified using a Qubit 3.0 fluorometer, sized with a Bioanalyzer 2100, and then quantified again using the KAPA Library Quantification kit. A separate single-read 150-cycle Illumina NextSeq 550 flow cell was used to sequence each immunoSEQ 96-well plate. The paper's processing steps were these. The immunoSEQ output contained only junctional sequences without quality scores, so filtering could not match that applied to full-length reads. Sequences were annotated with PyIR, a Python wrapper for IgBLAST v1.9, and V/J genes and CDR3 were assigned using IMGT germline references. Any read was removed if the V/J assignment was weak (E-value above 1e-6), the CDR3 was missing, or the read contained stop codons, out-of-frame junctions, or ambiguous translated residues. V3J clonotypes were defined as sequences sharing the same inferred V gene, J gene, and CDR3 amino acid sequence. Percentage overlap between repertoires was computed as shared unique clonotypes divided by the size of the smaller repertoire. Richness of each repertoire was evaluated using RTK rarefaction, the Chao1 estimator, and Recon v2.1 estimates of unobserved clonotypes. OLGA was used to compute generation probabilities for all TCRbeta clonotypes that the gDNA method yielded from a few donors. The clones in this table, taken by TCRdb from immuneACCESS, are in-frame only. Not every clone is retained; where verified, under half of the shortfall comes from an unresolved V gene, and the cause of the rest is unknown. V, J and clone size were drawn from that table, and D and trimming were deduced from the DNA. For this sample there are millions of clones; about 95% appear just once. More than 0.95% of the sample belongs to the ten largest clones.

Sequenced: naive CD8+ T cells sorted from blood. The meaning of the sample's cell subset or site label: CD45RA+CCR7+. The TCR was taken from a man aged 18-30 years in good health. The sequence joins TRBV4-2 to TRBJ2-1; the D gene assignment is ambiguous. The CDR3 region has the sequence CASSQVDFNEQFF. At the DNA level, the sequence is TGTGCCAGCAGCCAAGTAGACTTCAATGAGCAGTTCTTC.